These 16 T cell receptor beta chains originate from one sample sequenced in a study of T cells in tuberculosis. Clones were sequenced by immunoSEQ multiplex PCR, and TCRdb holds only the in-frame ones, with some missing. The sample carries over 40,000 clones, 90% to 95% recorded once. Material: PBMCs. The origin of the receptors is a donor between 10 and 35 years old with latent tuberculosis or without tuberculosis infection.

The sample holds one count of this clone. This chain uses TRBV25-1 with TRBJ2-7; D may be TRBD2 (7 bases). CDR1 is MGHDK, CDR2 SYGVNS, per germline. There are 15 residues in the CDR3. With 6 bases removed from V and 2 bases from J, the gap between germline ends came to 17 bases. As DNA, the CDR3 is TGTGCCAGCAGCCCCCCTCTGGGGGGGCCCTACGAGCAGTACTTC. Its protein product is CASSPPLGGPYEQYF.

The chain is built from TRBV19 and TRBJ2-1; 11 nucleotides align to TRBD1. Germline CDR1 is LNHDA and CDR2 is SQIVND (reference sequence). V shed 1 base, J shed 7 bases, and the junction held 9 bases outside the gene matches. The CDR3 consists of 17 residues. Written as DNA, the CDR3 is TGTGCCAGTAGTATAGTCCCCGGACAGGGGGCAAGGAATGAGCAGTTCTTC. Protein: CASSIVPGQGARNEQFF.

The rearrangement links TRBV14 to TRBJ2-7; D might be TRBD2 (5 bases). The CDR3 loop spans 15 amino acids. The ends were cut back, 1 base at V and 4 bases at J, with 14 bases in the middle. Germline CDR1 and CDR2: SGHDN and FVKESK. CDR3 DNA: TGTGCCAGCAGCCAAGGGGGAGTGCCCCTTTACGAGCAGTACTTC. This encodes CASSQGGVPLYEQYF.

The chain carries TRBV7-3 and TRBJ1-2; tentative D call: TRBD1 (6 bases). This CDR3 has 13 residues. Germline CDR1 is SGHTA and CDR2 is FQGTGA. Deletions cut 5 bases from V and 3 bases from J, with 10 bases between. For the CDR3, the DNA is TGTGCCAGCAGCACCACAGGGTACTATGGCTACACCTTC. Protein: CASSTTGYYGYTF.

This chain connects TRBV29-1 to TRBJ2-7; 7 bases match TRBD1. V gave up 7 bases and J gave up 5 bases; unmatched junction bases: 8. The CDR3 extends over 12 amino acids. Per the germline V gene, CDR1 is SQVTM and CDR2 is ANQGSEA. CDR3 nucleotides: TGCAGCGCCCGACAGGGCTTGAACGAGCAGTACTTC. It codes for CSARQGLNEQYF.

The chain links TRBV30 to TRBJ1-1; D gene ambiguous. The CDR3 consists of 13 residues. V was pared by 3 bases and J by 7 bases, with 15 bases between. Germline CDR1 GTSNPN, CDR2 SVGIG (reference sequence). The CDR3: CAWSGYSGGEAFF. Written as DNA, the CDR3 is TGTGCCTGGAGCGGTTATAGTGGCGGTGAAGCTTTCTTT.

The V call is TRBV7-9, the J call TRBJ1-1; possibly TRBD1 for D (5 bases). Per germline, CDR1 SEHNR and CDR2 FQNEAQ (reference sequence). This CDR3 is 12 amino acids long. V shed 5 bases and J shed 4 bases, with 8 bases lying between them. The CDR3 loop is CASSHGGTEAFF. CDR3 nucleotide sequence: TGTGCCAGCAGCCACGGGGGCACTGAAGCTTTCTTT.

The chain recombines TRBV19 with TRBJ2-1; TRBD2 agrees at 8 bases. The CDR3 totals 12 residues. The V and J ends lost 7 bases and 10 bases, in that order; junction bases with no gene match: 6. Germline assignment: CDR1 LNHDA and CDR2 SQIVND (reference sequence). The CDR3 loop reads CASNGRAGEQFF. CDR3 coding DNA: TGTGCCAGTAACGGGAGGGCCGGGGAGCAGTTCTTC.

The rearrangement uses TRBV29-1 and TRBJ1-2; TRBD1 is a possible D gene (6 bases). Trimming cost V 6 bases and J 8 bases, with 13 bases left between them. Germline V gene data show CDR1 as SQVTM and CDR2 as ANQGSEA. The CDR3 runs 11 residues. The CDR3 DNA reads TGCAGCGTCCGAGGGGGGGAGGGCTACACCTTC. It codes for CSVRGGEGYTF.

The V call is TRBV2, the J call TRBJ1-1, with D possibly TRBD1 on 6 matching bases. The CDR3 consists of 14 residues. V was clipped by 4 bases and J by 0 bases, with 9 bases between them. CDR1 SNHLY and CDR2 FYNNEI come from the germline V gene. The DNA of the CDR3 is TGTGCCAGCAGTGGGACAGCAATGAACACTGAAGCTTTCTTT. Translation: CASSGTAMNTEAFF. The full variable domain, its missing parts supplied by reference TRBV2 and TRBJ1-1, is EPEVTQTPSHQVTQMGQEVILRCVPISNHLYFYWYRQILGQKVEFLVSFYNNEISEKSEIFDDQFSVERPDGSNFTLKIRSTKLEDSAMYFCASSGTAMNTEAFFGQGTRLTVV.

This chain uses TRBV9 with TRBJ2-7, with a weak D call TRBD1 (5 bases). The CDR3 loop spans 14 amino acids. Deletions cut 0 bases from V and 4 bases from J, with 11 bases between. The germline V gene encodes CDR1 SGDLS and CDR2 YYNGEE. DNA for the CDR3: TGTGCCAGCAGCGTAGAAGGGGCTAATTACGAGCAGTACTTC. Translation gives CASSVEGANYEQYF. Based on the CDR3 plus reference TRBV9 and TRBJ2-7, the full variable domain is DSGVTQTPKHLITATGQRVTLRCSPRSGDLSVYWYQQSLDQGLQFLIQYYNGEERAKGNILERFSAQQFPDLHSELNLSSLELGDSALYFCASSVEGANYEQYFGPGTRLTVT.

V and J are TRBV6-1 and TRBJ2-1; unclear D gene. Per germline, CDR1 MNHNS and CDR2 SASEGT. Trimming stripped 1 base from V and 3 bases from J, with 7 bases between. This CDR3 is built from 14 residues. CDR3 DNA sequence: TGTGCCAGCAGTGAAGAGCCCGGCTACAATGAGCAGTTCTTC. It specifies CASSEEPGYNEQFF.

CDR3 in DNA: TGTGCCAGCAGCCATCCCGGAGGGGACTATGGCTACACCTTC. Residues: CASSHPGGDYGYTF. This chain connects TRBV4-2 to TRBJ1-2, with a tentative D call TRBD1 (5 bases). The CDR3 contains 14 residues. V gave up 3 bases and J gave up 3 bases, with 11 bases separating them. CDR1 is LGHNA, CDR2 YNFKEQ, per germline.

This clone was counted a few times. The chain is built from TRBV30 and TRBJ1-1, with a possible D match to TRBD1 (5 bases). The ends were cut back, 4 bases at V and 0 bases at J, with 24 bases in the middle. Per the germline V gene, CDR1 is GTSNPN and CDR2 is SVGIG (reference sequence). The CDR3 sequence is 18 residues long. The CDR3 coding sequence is TGTGCCTGGACTTCAAAGGCAGCCCGACAGAGATTGAACACTGAAGCTTTCTTT. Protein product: CAWTSKAARQRLNTEAFF. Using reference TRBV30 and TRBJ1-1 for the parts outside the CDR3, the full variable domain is SQTIHQWPATLVQPVGSPLSLECTVEGTSNPNLYWYRQAAGRGLQLLFYSVGIGQISSEVPQNLSASRPQDRQFILSSKKLLLSDSGFYLCAWTSKAARQRLNTEAFFGQGTRLTVV.

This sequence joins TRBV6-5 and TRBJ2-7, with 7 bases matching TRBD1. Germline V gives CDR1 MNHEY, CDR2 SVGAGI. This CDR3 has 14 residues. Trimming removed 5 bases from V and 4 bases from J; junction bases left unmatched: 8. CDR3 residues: CASSRDSLFYEQYF. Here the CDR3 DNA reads TGTGCCAGCAGTCGGGACAGCCTTTTTTACGAGCAGTACTTC.

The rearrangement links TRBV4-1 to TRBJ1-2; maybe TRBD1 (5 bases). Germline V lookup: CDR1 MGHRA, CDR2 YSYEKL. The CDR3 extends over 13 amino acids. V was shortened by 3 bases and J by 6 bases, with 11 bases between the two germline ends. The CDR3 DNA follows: TGCGCCAGCAGCCATCAGGGTGTGGATGGCTACACCTTC. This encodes CASSHQGVDGYTF.